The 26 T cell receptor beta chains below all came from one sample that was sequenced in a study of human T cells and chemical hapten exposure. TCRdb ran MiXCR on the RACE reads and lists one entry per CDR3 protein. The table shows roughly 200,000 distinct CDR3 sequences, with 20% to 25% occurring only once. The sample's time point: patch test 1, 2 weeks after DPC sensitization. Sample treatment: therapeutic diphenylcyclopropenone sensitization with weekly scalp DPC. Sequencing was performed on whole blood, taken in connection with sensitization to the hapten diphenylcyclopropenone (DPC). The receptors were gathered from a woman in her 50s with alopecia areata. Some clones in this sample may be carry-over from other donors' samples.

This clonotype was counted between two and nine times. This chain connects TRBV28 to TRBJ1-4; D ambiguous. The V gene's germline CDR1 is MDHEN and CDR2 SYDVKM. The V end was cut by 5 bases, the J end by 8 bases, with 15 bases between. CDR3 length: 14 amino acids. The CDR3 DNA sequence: TGTGCCAGCAGTCTATCGCGGGCCGTGGAAAAACTGTTTTTT. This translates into CASSLSRAVEKLFF.

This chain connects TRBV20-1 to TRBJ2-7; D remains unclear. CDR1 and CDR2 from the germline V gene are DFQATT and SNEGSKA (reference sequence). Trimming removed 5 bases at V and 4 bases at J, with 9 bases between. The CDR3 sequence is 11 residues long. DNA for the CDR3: TGCAGTGCTCCCGCCCCATACGAGCAGTACTTC. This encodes CSAPAPYEQYF.

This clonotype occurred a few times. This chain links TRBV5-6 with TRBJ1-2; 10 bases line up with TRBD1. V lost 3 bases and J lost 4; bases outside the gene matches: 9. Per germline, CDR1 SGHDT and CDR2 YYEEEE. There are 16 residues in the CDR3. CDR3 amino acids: CASSSGTGAPGYGYTF. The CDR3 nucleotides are TGTGCCAGCAGCTCCGGGACAGGGGCCCCTGGCTATGGCTACACCTTC.

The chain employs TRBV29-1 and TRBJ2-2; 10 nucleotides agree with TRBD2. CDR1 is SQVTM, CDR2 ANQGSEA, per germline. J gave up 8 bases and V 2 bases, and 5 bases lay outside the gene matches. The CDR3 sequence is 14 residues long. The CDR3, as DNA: TGCAGCGTTGAAAAGCGGGAGGGCCATGGGGAGCTGTTTTTT. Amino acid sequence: CSVEKREGHGELFF.

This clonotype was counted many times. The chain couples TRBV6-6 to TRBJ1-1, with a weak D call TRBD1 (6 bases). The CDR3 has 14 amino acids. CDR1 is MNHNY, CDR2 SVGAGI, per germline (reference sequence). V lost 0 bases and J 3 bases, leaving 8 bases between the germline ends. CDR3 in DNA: TGTGCCAGCAGTTACTCGACAGGAGACACTGAAGCTTTCTTT. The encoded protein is CASSYSTGDTEAFF.

CDR3 amino acids: CASSTKVNTEAFF. The CDR3 nucleotides read TGCGCCAGCAGCACAAAAGTGAACACTGAAGCTTTCTTT. The chain employs TRBV10-1 and TRBJ1-1; D call uncertain. The CDR3 extends over 13 amino acids. V shed 6 bases and J shed 0 bases, with 8 bases lying between them. From germline, CDR1 is WNHNN and CDR2 SYGVQD (reference sequence).

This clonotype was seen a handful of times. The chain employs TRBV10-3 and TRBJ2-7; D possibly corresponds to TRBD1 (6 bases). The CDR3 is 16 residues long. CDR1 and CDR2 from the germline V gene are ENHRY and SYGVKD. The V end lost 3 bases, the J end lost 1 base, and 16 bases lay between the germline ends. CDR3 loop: CAISEIRGRLSYEQYF. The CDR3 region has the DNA TGTGCCATCAGTGAAATTAGGGGGAGATTGTCCTACGAGCAGTACTTC.

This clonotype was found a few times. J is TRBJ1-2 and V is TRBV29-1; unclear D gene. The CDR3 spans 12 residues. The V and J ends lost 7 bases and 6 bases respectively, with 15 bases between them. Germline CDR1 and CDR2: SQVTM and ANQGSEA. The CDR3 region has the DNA TGCAGCGGGGGATTCAACCCCGATGGCTACACCTTC. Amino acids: CSGGFNPDGYTF. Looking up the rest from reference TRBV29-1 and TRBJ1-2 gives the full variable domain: SAVISQKPSRDICQRGTSLTIQCQVDSQVTMMFWYRQQPGQSLTLIATANQGSEATYESGFVIDKFPISRPNLTFSTLTVSNMSPEDSSIYLCSGGFNPDGYTFGSGTRLTVV.

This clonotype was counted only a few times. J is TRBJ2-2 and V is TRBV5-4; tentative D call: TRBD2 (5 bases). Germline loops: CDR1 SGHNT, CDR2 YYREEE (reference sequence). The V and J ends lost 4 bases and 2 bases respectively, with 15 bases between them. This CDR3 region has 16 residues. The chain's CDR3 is CASSMTRGFNTGELFF. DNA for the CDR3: TGTGCCAGCAGCATGACCCGGGGATTCAACACCGGGGAGCTGTTTTTT.

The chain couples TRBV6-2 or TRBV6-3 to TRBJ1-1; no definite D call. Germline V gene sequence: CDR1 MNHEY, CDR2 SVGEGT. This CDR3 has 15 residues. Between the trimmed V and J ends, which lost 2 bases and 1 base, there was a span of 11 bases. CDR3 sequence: CASSYMGLRNTEAFF. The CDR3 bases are TGTGCCAGCAGTTACATGGGCCTGAGGAACACTGAAGCTTTCTTT.

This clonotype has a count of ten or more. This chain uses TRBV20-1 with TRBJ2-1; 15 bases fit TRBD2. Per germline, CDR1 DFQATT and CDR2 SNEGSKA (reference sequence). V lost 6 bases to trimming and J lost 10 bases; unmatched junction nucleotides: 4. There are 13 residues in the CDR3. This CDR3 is CSAYGLAGGEQFF. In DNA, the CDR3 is TGCAGTGCCTACGGACTAGCGGGAGGGGAGCAGTTCTTC.

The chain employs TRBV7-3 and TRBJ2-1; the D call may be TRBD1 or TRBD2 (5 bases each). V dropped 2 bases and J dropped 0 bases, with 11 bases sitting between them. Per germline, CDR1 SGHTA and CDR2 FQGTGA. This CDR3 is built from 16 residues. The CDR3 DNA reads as TGTGCCAGCAGCTTACTGGGGACCCTCTCCTACAATGAGCAGTTCTTC. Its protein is CASSLLGTLSYNEQFF.

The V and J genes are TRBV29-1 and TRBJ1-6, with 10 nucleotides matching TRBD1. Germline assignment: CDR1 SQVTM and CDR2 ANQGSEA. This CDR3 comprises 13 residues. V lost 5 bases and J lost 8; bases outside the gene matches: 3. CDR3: CSVKTGGDSPLHF. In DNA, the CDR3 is TGCAGCGTTAAGACAGGGGGCGATTCACCCCTCCACTTT.

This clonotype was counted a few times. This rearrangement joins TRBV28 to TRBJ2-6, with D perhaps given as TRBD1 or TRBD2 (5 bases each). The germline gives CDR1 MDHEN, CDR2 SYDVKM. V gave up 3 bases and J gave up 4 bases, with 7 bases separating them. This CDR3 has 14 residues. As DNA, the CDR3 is TGTGCCAGCAGTTTGAGGGGAGGGGCCAACGTCCTGACTTTC. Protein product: CASSLRGGANVLTF.

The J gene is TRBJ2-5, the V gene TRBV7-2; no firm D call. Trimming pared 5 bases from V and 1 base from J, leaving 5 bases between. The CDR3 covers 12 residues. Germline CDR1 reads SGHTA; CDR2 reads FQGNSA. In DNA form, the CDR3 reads TGTGCCAGCAGCCCCCCCCAAGAGACCCAGTACTTC. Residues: CASSPPQETQYF.

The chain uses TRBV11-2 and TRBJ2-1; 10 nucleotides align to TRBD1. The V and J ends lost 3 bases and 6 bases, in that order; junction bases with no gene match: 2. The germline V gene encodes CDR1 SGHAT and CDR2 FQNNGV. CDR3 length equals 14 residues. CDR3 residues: CASSFGDRGNEQFF. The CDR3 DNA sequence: TGTGCCAGCAGCTTTGGGGACAGGGGCAATGAGCAGTTCTTC.

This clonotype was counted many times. The CDR3 here is CASSQGEGRGDQPQHF. CDR3 sequence (DNA): TGTGCCAGCAGCCAAGGGGAGGGCAGGGGAGACCAGCCCCAGCATTTT. V is TRBV4-2 and J is TRBJ1-5, with a possible D match to TRBD1 (6 bases). Deletions cut 1 base from V and 7 bases from J, with 17 bases between. Germline assignment: CDR1 LGHNA and CDR2 YNFKEQ. The CDR3 covers 16 residues.

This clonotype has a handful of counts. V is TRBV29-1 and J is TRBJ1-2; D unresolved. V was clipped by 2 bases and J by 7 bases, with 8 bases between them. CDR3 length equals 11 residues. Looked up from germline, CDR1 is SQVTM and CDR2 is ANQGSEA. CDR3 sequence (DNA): TGCAGCGTTGAATTATACATTGGCTACACCTTC. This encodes CSVELYIGYTF. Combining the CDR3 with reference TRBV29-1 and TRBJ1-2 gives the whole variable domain SAVISQKPSRDICQRGTSLTIQCQVDSQVTMMFWYRQQPGQSLTLIATANQGSEATYESGFVIDKFPISRPNLTFSTLTVSNMSPEDSSIYLCSVELYIGYTFGSGTRLTVV.

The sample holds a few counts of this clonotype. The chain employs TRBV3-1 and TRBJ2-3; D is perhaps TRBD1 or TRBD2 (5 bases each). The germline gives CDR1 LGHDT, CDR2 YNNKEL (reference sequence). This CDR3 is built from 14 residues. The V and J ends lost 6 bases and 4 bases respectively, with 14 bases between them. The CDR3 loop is CASSSSRGADTQYF. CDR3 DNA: TGTGCCAGCAGTAGTTCAAGAGGGGCAGATACGCAGTATTTT.

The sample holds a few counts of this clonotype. This CDR3 reads CSADSWGSEKLFF. CDR3 coding DNA: TGCAGCGCCGACTCATGGGGATCGGAAAAACTGTTTTTT. The chain carries TRBV29-1 and TRBJ1-4; no clear D. The V gene lost 7 bases and the J gene lost 8 bases, with 17 bases spanning the gap. Germline V CDR1 and CDR2: SQVTM, ANQGSEA. This CDR3 is built from 13 residues. The complete variable domain, with remaining parts taken from reference TRBV29-1 and TRBJ1-4, reads SAVISQKPSRDICQRGTSLTIQCQVDSQVTMMFWYRQQPGQSLTLIATANQGSEATYESGFVIDKFPISRPNLTFSTLTVSNMSPEDSSIYLCSADSWGSEKLFFGSGTQLSVL.

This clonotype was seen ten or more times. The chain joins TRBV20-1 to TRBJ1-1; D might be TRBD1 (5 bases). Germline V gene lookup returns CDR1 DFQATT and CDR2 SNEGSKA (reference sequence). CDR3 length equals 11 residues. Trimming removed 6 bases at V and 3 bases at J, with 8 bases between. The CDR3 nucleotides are TGCAGTGCCTCGGGACACACTGAAGCTTTCTTT. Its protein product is CSASGHTEAFF.

CDR3 coding DNA: TGCAGTCAGACGACAGACACTGAAGCTTTCTTT. Translated: CSQTTDTEAFF. The gene calls are TRBV20-1 and TRBJ1-1, with D possibly matching TRBD1 (5 bases). Germline CDR1 and CDR2: DFQATT and SNEGSKA (reference sequence). Trimming removed 8 bases at V and 3 bases at J, with 10 bases between. The CDR3 runs 11 residues.

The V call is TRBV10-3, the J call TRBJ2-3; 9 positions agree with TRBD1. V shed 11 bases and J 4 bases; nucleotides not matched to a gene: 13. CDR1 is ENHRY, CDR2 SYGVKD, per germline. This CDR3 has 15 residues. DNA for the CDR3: TGTGCCTTATCACGTGGGACAGGGAATGCAGATACGCAGTATTTT. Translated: CALSRGTGNADTQYF.

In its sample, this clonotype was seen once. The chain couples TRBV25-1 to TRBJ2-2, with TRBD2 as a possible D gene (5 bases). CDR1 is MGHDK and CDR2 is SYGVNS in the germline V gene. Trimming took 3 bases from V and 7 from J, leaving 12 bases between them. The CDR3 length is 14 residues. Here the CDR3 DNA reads TGTGCCAGCAGTGAGGGAAGAGGGTTCGGGGAGCTGTTTTTT. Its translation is CASSEGRGFGELFF.

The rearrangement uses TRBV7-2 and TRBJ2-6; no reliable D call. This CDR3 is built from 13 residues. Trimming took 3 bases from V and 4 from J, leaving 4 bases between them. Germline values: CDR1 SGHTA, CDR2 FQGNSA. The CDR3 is CASSFVGANVLTF. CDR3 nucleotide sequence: TGTGCCAGCAGCTTCGTGGGGGCCAACGTCCTGACTTTC.

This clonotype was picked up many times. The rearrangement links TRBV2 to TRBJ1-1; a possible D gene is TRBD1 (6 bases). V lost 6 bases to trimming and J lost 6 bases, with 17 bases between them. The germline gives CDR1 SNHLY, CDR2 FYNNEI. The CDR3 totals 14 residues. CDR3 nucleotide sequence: TGTGCCAGCAGCGAACAGGGTCCAAGTTCTGAAGCTTTCTTT. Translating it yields CASSEQGPSSEAFF.